This T cell receptor beta chain was captured in a study of shared clonotypes between healthy human individuals. Study-level information: Per donor, three plates held CD4 naive cells, three held CD4 memory, two held CD8 naive and one held CD8 memory.

Overall study findings and caveats: Generally, naive subsets came out with larger estimated richness than memory subsets.

Original methodology: Filtering differed for immunoSEQ, which gave only junction sequences without quality scores. Method: immunoSEQ multiplex PCR; TCRdb's copy keeps in-frame clones and lacks some. Clonal size and the V and J genes are those of that table, whereas D and trimming came from the DNA. The sample lists 1,100,000 or so clones, approximately 80% occurring once. V was trimmed by 6 bases and J by 3 bases, leaving 11 bases between them. CDR1 LNHDA and CDR2 SQIVND come from the germline V gene (reference sequence). CDR3 size: 13 residues. This clone was detected only a few times. Antigen unknown. Division of CD4+ cells produced a CD45RA+ naive subset and a CD45RA-negative memory subset.

Sequenced material: memory CD4+ T cells from PBMCs. Subset given: CD45RA-negative fraction. The chain is built from TRBV19 and TRBJ1-2; tentatively, D is TRBD1 (5 bases). The clonotype originates from a man younger than 35 in good health. Some clones in this sample may be carry-over from other donors' samples. The CDR3, as DNA: TGTGCCAGTAGCCAACAGGTCGACTATGGCTACACCTTC. Translating gives CASSQQVDYGYTF.